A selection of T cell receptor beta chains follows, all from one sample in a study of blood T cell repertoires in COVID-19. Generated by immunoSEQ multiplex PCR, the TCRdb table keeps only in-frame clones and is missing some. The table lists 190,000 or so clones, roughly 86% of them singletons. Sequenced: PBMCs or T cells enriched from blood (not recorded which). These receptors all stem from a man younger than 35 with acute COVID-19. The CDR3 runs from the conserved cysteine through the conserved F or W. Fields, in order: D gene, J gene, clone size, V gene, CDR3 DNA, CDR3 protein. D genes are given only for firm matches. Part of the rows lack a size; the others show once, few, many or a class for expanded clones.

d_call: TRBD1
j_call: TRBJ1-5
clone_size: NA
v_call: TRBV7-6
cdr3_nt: TGTGCCAGCGGGACAGGGTTAAATCAGCCCCAGCATTTT
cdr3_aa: CASGTGLNQPQHF

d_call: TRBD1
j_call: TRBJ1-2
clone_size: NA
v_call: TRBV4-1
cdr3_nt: TGCGCCAGCAGCCAAGATCAGGGGGCCGGCTATGGCTACACCTTC
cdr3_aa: CASSQDQGAGYGYTF

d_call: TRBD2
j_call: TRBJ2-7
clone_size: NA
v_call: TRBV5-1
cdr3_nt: TGCGCCAGCAGCTTGAGGTCGGGGGGTCACGAGCAGTACTTC
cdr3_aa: CASSLRSGGHEQYF

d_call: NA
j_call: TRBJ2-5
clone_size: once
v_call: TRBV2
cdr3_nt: TGTGCCAGCAGTGAACTCAGGGGTGCGCAAGAGACCCAGTACTTC
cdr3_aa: CASSELRGAQETQYF

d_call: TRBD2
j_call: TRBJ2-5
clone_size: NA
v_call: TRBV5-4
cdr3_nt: TGTGCCAGCAGCTTGGCAGGTGGTAGCGGGGTTCGGGAGACCCAGTACTTC
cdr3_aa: CASSLAGGSGVRETQYF

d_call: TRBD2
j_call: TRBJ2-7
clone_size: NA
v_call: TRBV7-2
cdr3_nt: TGTGCCAGCAGCTTCTGGGAGGGGAGCGAGCAGTACTTC
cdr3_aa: CASSFWEGSEQYF

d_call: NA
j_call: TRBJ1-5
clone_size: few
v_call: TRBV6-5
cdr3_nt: TGTGCCAGCACAAGGGGGGGGAATCAGCCCCAGCATTTT
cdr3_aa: CASTRGGNQPQHF

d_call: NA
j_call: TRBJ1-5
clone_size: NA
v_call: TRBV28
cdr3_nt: TGTGCCAGCACTCAGGGCAATCAGCCCCAGCATTTT
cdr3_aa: CASTQGNQPQHF

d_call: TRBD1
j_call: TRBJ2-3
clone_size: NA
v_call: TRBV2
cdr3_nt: TGTGCCAGCAGTGAAGCGTGGGACAGGAAAGATACGCAGTATTTT
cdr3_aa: CASSEAWDRKDTQYF

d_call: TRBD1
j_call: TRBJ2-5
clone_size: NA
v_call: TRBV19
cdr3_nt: TGTGCCAGTAGTATGGCCACAGGGGCCGGAGAGACCCAGTACTTC
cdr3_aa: CASSMATGAGETQYF

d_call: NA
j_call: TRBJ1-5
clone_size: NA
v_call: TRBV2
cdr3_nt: TGTGCCAGCAGTTCAGGGATCGGTCAGCCCCAGCATTTT
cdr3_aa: CASSSGIGQPQHF

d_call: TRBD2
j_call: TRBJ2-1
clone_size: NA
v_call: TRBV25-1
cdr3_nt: TGTGCCAGCAGTGCTAAGCGGGAGATCTTCTACAATGAGCAGTTCTTC
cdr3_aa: CASSAKREIFYNEQFF

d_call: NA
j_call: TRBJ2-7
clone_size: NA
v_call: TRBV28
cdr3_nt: TGTGCCAGCAGTTTCAGAAACAGGGCGCGAGCCTACGAGCAGTACTTC
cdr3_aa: CASSFRNRARAYEQYF

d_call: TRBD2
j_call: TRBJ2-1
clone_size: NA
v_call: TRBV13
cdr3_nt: TGTGCCAGCAGCTCCCTAGCGGAAGAAGGCTACAATGAGCAGTTCTTC
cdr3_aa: CASSSLAEEGYNEQFF

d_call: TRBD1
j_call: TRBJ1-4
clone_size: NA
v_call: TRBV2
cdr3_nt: TGTGCCAGCAGTCAACAGGGGAGCCGGGAAAAACTGTTTTTT
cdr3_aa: CASSQQGSREKLFF

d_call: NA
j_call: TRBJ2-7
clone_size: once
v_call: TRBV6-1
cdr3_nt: TGTGCCAGCAGTGAAGGTGGAGGGAGCTCCTACGAGCAGTACTTC
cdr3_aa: CASSEGGGSSYEQYF

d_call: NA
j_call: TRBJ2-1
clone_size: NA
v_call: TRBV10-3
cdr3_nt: TGTGCCATCAGACCGGGTCACGCCGGGAATGAGCAGTTCTTC
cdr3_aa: CAIRPGHAGNEQFF